This T cell receptor beta chain appears in the sequencing data of a study of early T cells in non-severe SARS-CoV-2 infection. Study-level information: Unpaired chains resulted from sequencing bulk RNA of unsorted whole blood. Overall study findings and caveats: Anti-spike CD8 specificities were favored by VDJdb matching, whose results missed private and CD4 specificities.

This clonotype was recorded many times. The antigen is not known. TCRdb re-analysed the 5' RACE reads in MiXCR, keeping a single row per CDR3 protein. The table records 30,000 to 40,000 distinct CDR3 sequences, around 5.1% of them present only once. V was clipped by 5 bases and J by 2 bases, with 16 bases between them. Germline CDR1 MNHEY, CDR2 SMNVEV (reference sequence). This CDR3 region has 15 residues. This sequence originates from an adult who was a healthcare worker with PCR-confirmed SARS-CoV-2 infection or an uninfected control (not recorded which). This specimen consisted of whole blood, obtained at baseline. V is TRBV27 and J is TRBJ2-7, with D unresolved. The CDR3 loop reads CASSGRIAGPYEQYF. Written as DNA, the CDR3 is TGTGCCAGCAGTGGGCGAATCGCCGGCCCCTACGAGCAGTACTTC.